This record concerns one T cell receptor (beta chain) sequence. Its matching antigen is unknown. The listed genes are named as in mouse. The read terminates 1 residue before the CDR3 end, so the remaining end is supplied by the germline J gene. The table came from immunoSEQ multiplex PCR; TCRdb's copy has only in-frame clones and leaves some out. The sample contains 5,000 or so clones, roughly 50% of which appear only once. This sample was taken from a study of tissue T cells after allogeneic stem cell transplantation. The study's findings and limits: Only a limited share of tissue TCRs appeared in blood or spleen. Anatomically similar tissues had similar TCR repertoires within each patient. The patient cohort was small and clinically heterogeneous, with limited sampling depth.

As to time point: mouse harvest day 7 after allogeneic transplant. The graft held 10^6 splenic CD5+ T cells and 10^7 T-cell-depleted bone marrow cells. B6 (H2b) cells into BALB/c (H2d) mice; tissues taken at day 7 or 14. Germline-derived CDR1 and CDR2 are SNHLY and FYNGKV (reference sequence). The CDR3 runs to 16 residues. The junction had 4 bases not matched to a gene; V was cut back by 1 base and J by 4 bases. The sequencing sample was made of gut tissue. The chain couples TRBV3 to TRBJ2-2; 9 bases agree with TRBD2. The receptor comes from a female BALB/c mouse given C57BL/6 T cells with graft-versus-host disease after an allogeneic hematopoietic cell transplant. The CDR3 reads CASSLVGGRTTGQLYF. The DNA read from the CDR3 is TGTGCCAGCAGCTTAGTGGGGGGGCGCACCACCGGGCAGCTCTAC.